The clone carrying this T cell receptor (beta chain) was seen at least ten times. Its antigen remains unknown. From RNA, the CDR3 regions of TCR beta chains were amplified and sequenced. First-round RT-PCR employed HTBI primers, with a second-round multiplex PCR after it. TCRdb passed the multiplex PCR reads through MiXCR, listing each CDR3 protein once. The data contain 400,000 to 450,000 distinct CDR3 sequences, around a fifth of them singletons. The data were obtained in a study of Graves' ophthalmopathy and Graves' hyperthyroidism. Findings and limits, study-wide: Classification of ophthalmopathy versus stable hyperthyroidism by a 13-signature model yielded around 88% sensitivity and around 81% specificity. Ophthalmopathy progression predictions by the model showed roughly 75% specificity and about 71% sensitivity.

Hyperthyroidism patients were newly diagnosed, under 2 months' duration, aged 18 to 65. Material: peripheral blood. This receptor was obtained from a woman between 18 and 29 years old with stable Graves' hyperthyroidism.

CDR3 in amino acids: CASSRGPANYGYTF. The CDR3 coding sequence is TGCGCCAGCAGCCGGGGACCCGCTAACTATGGCTACACCTTC. V is TRBV5-1 and J is TRBJ1-2; possibly TRBD1 for D (5 bases). Germline CDR1 and CDR2: SGHRS and YFSETQ. This CDR3 region has 14 residues. Trimming took 4 bases from V and 0 from J, leaving 10 bases between them.